The 24 T cell receptor beta chains given below trace back to one sample, sequenced in a study of blood T cells in healthy people across ages. Alongside a J-beta primer mix, a sample-barcoded 5' primer served in a second PCR lasting about 7 to 12 cycles. TCRdb called the 5' RACE reads again in MiXCR, with one record for every CDR3 protein. The table has about 1.6 million distinct CDR3 sequences, roughly a third seen once. Specimen: blood. These receptors were obtained from a woman in her twenties or thirties in good health.

The chain's CDR3 is CSVSGLYSYEQYF. The CDR3 bases are TGCAGCGTCTCGGGACTTTACTCCTACGAGCAGTACTTC. This sequence joins TRBV29-1 and TRBJ2-7; a weak D match, TRBD2 (6 bases). Germline V CDR1 and CDR2: SQVTM, ANQGSEA. Trimming pared 6 bases from V and 0 bases from J, leaving 12 bases between. The CDR3 loop spans 13 amino acids.

This rearrangement joins TRBV12-3 or TRBV12-4 to TRBJ1-1; maybe TRBD1 (6 bases). Trimming stripped 6 bases from V and 3 bases from J, with 17 bases between. The CDR3 spans 15 residues. The CDR3 loop is CASRSGTKRYTEAFF. The CDR3 region has the DNA TGTGCCAGCAGATCCGGGACAAAAAGGTACACTGAAGCTTTCTTT.

Only a few counts were recorded for this clonotype. The V gene is TRBV10-3, the J gene TRBJ2-3, with unresolved D. CDR1 is ENHRY and CDR2 is SYGVKD in the germline V gene. The CDR3 extends over 14 amino acids. V lost 2 bases and J 5 bases, leaving 11 bases between the germline ends. The CDR3 bases are TGTGCCATCAGTGAGAGAGGTCCCGGAGATACGCAGTATTTT. Protein sequence: CAISERGPGDTQYF.

In this sample, this clonotype turned up a few times. The CDR3 DNA follows: TGTGCCAGCAGTCCTCTGGGCGGGGGGACAGGGAATGAGCAGTTCTTC. Its protein product is CASSPLGGGTGNEQFF. V and J are TRBV6-5 and TRBJ2-1, with a possible D match to TRBD1 (9 bases). The length of the CDR3 is 16 residues. Germline V gene data show CDR1 as MNHEY and CDR2 as SVGAGI. The germline V and J ends were trimmed by 5 bases and 7 bases, with 21 bases remaining between them.

This clonotype appeared many times. This chain links TRBV4-2 with TRBJ2-7, with D perhaps matching TRBD2 (8 bases). The length of the CDR3 is 16 residues. Germline-derived CDR1 and CDR2 are LGHNA and YNFKEQ. Trimming took off 2 bases at V and 2 bases at J, with 16 bases between the two ends. CDR3 bases: TGTGCCAGCAGCCAAATAAGACAGGGACTAGCCTACGAGCAGTACTTC. Protein sequence: CASSQIRQGLAYEQYF.

Remarks on this clonotype: Because the CDR3 is missing its conserved closing phenylalanine or tryptophan, this is likely a read error. CDR3 sequence reads: CASVAVSLGFTGELFV. CDR3 sequence (DNA): TGTGCCAGCGTTGCGGTTTCGTTAGGTTTCACCGGGGAGCTGTTTGTT. V is TRBV28 and J is TRBJ2-2; D not resolved. Trimming took off 8 bases at V and 4 bases at J, with 20 bases between the two ends. In germline, CDR1 is MDHEN, CDR2 SYDVKM. The length of the CDR3 is 16 residues.

This clonotype showed up many times. The genes are TRBV12-3 or TRBV12-4 and TRBJ2-5; D is perhaps TRBD1 or TRBD2 (5 bases each). V lost 4 bases and J 5 bases, leaving 8 bases between the germline ends. CDR3 length: 12 residues. This chain's CDR3 is CASSWGSETQYF. The CDR3 bases are TGTGCCAGCAGTTGGGGGAGCGAGACCCAGTACTTC.

The chain employs TRBV19 and TRBJ1-1; no definite D call. V was shortened by 5 bases and J by 0 bases, with 13 bases between the two germline ends. Germline CDR1 LNHDA, CDR2 SQIVND (reference sequence). The CDR3 has 15 residues. The CDR3 protein is CASSSFRNLNTEAFF. In DNA form, the CDR3 reads TGTGCCAGTAGTTCCTTCCGAAACCTGAACACTGAAGCTTTCTTT. The full variable domain, its missing parts supplied by reference TRBV19 and TRBJ1-1, is DGGITQSPKYLFRKEGQNVTLSCEQNLNHDAMYWYRQDPGQGLRLIYYSQIVNDFQKGDIAEGYSVSREKKESFPLTVTSAQKNPTAFYLCASSSFRNLNTEAFFGQGTRLTVV.

The chain uses TRBV30 and TRBJ2-1; tentatively, D is TRBD1 (6 bases). Germline values: CDR1 GTSNPN, CDR2 SVGIG (reference sequence). The V end was cut by 5 bases, the J end by 2 bases, with 10 bases between. The CDR3 consists of 13 residues. The DNA for the CDR3 is TGTGCCTGGTCAGGGGATGCCTACAATGAGCAGTTCTTC. This gives the protein CAWSGDAYNEQFF.

This clonotype was seen just once. This chain connects TRBV3-1 to TRBJ1-5, with D possibly TRBD1 on 5 matching bases. In germline, CDR1 is LGHDT, CDR2 YNNKEL (reference sequence). The CDR3 has 15 amino acids. V was shortened by 0 bases and J by 4 bases, with 10 bases between the two germline ends. CDR3: CASSQELTVNQPQHF. The CDR3 bases are TGTGCCAGCAGCCAAGAGCTGACAGTTAATCAGCCCCAGCATTTT.

This clonotype was observed a single time. The chain couples TRBV20-1 to TRBJ2-2, with TRBD2 identical over 13 bases. Trimming took 6 bases from V and 0 from J; bases not matched to a gene: 4. Germline CDR1 and CDR2: DFQATT and SNEGSKA (reference sequence). This CDR3 comprises 16 residues. The CDR3 sequence is CSALGLAGANTGELFF. The CDR3 nucleotides are TGCAGTGCCCTAGGACTAGCGGGGGCGAACACCGGGGAGCTGTTTTTT.

In regard to this clonotype: Its ends do not fully match the called genes, so a read error is possible. The chain is built from TRBV3-1 and TRBJ2-3; possibly TRBD1 for D (6 bases). Germline lookup yields CDR1 LGHDT and CDR2 YNNKEL (reference sequence). This CDR3 contains 16 residues. The CDR3: CAGSQGLRVDRDTQYF. For the CDR3, the DNA is TGTGCCGGCAGCCAAGGTTTGAGGGTGGACAGAGATACGCAGTATTTT.

The sample holds many counts of this clonotype. The chain couples TRBV14 to TRBJ2-7, with 14 bases lining up with TRBD2. V lost 0 bases to trimming and J lost 5 bases; unmatched junction nucleotides: 3. This CDR3 contains 16 residues. Germline V gene sequence: CDR1 SGHDN, CDR2 FVKESK. CDR3 loop: CASSQEGLAGADEQYF. In DNA, the CDR3 is TGTGCCAGCAGCCAAGAGGGACTAGCGGGAGCCGACGAGCAGTACTTC.

V and J are TRBV20-1 and TRBJ2-1; a weak D match, TRBD2 (5 bases). The germline V and J ends were trimmed by 0 bases and 2 bases, with 14 bases remaining between them. This CDR3 spans 16 amino acids. Germline loops: CDR1 DFQATT, CDR2 SNEGSKA (reference sequence). CDR3 sequence reads: CSARESSSGPYNEQFF. Written as DNA, the CDR3 is TGCAGTGCTAGAGAATCATCAAGCGGACCCTACAATGAGCAGTTCTTC.

V and J are TRBV20-1 and TRBJ2-1; the match to TRBD2 covers 7 bases. The CDR3 totals 17 residues. V lost 0 bases and J lost 4; bases outside the gene matches: 12. Germline V gene lookup returns CDR1 DFQATT and CDR2 SNEGSKA (reference sequence). The CDR3 here is CSARDPGLAVSYNEQFF. CDR3 DNA sequence: TGCAGTGCTAGAGACCCAGGGCTAGCGGTGAGTTACAATGAGCAGTTCTTC.

This chain uses TRBV20-1 with TRBJ2-3; tentatively, D is TRBD2 (5 bases). Trimming took off 6 bases at V and 3 bases at J, with 16 bases between the two ends. CDR3 length: 14 residues. Germline CDR1 is DFQATT and CDR2 is SNEGSKA (reference sequence). This chain's CDR3 is CSAPNRSGTDTQYF. In DNA, the CDR3 is TGCAGTGCCCCGAATAGATCGGGGACAGATACGCAGTATTTT.

The J gene is TRBJ1-2, the V gene TRBV21-1; TRBD1 is taken as the D call from the table, unchecked against the DNA. TRBV21-1 is reported as a pseudogene. The CDR3 runs 14 residues. The CDR3 DNA is TGTGCCAGCAACGACAGTGAATCTAACTATGGCTACACCTTC. Amino acids: CASNDSESNYGYTF.

This clonotype was counted a few times. The genes are TRBV20-1 and TRBJ2-5, with D unclear. CDR3 length: 15 residues. Germline lookup yields CDR1 DFQATT and CDR2 SNEGSKA (reference sequence). The V end lost 5 bases, the J end lost 4 bases, and 20 bases lay between the germline ends. Here the CDR3 reads CSASDTPGLRETQYF. In nucleotides, the CDR3 is TGCAGTGCTTCCGACACTCCAGGCCTAAGAGAGACCCAGTACTTC.

This clonotype was seen more than once but under ten times. This chain links TRBV3-1 with TRBJ2-1; D unresolved. The V and J ends lost 0 bases and 7 bases respectively, with 16 bases between them. Germline V lookup: CDR1 LGHDT, CDR2 YNNKEL (reference sequence). The length of the CDR3 is 16 residues. CDR3 loop: CASSQDEEKGRNEQFF. CDR3 nucleotides: TGTGCCAGCAGCCAAGATGAGGAAAAGGGTAGGAATGAGCAGTTCTTC.

CDR3 sequence: CASSQQQSAGGLSNQETQYF. CDR3 nucleotide sequence: TGTGCCAGCAGCCAACAACAGTCAGCGGGAGGCCTATCCAACCAAGAGACCCAGTACTTC. The rearrangement joins TRBV4-2 to TRBJ2-5, with 9 bases matching TRBD2. With V trimmed by 2 bases and J by 0 bases, 16 bases remained unmatched. The CDR3 loop spans 20 amino acids. Germline V gene data show CDR1 as LGHNA and CDR2 as YNFKEQ.

The V gene is TRBV7-8, the J gene TRBJ2-5; 7 bases align to TRBD2. After removal of 5 bases from V and 5 bases from J, the junction contained 11 bases not matched to a gene. The CDR3 is made up of 15 amino acids. Germline V CDR1 and CDR2: SGHVS, FQNEAQ. CDR3: CASSPTPSGGETQYF. CDR3 sequence (DNA): TGTGCCAGCAGCCCGACGCCTAGCGGAGGCGAGACCCAGTACTTC.

The chain uses TRBV2 and TRBJ2-1, with D perhaps matching TRBD2 (5 bases). With the DNA end fitting TRBJ2-7 better, the J assignment may be wrong. Per germline, CDR1 SNHLY and CDR2 FYNNEI. This CDR3 is built from 17 residues. The CDR3 nucleotides read TGTGCCAGCAGTCTCTGGGAGCGCCCGAGCTCCTACAATGAGCAGTACTTC. This gives the protein CASSLWERPSSYNEQYF.

The chain recombines TRBV20-1 with TRBJ2-1, with TRBD2 matching 8 bases. Germline-derived CDR1 and CDR2 are DFQATT and SNEGSKA (reference sequence). The ends lost 1 base at V and 8 bases at J; junction bases unmatched: 16. There are 17 residues in the CDR3. The CDR3 sequence is CSARGSGSGVRFDEQFF. The CDR3 DNA reads TGCAGTGCTAGAGGGTCAGGTAGCGGGGTCAGATTTGATGAGCAGTTCTTC.

V and J are TRBV7-2 and TRBJ2-1; 10 nucleotides line up with TRBD2. The CDR3 loop spans 17 amino acids. Germline V gene sequence: CDR1 SGHTA, CDR2 FQGNSA. The V gene end was trimmed by 0 bases and the J gene end by 3 bases; junction bases not matched to a gene: 5. The CDR3 spells CASSLAPGLASYNEQFF. CDR3 nucleotide sequence: TGTGCCAGCAGCTTAGCGCCGGGACTAGCGAGCTACAATGAGCAGTTCTTC.